Listed here is a single TCR beta chain. Its antigen is currently unknown. The germline V gene has CDR1 SGHAT and CDR2 FQNNGV. Trimming took 5 bases from V and 4 from J, leaving 17 bases between them. CDR3 size: 15 residues. This sample is part of a study of cytomegalovirus exposure and HLA in healthy donors. Study-level background: There were roughly 80 million unique TCRs (from HLA-typed donors) in an early data release.

Overall study findings and caveats: The productive fraction for most TCR beta V segments was about 87% or about 30% in an earlier analysis. Some TCR beta chains (more than 150 of them) were listed as cytomegalovirus-associated.

The PCR contained 60 Vbeta and 13 Jbeta primers. Repertoires were generated with immunoSEQ multiplex PCR, while TCRdb's copy carries only in-frame clones and drops some. The sample includes 85,000 to 100,000 clones, under 80% seen only once; the top ten take 8% to 9%. The chain has TRBV11-2 and TRBJ1-1; D remains unclear. The sample comprised PBMCs. The source is a human donor in good health. The CDR3 here is CASSGGIGMGTEAFF. The CDR3 region has the DNA TGTGCCAGCAGCGGAGGCATTGGAATGGGCACTGAAGCTTTCTTT.